This entry is about one T cell receptor beta chain. Its antigen is unknown. The data belong to a study of regulatory T cells in long-lasting Graves disease. Study-wide results and caveats: Favored usage of TRBV28, TRBJ1-2 and TRBJ2-5 was recorded in persistent disease.

Researchers made TCR beta libraries by using iRepertoire HTBI primers and running Arm-PCR on CDR3 regions. TCRdb passed the multiplex PCR reads through MiXCR, listing each CDR3 protein once. The sample comprises roughly 430,000 distinct CDR3 sequences, around a fifth of which are singletons, and more than 13% rests with the top ten. J gave up 2 bases and V 5 bases, and 5 bases lay outside the gene matches. There are 14 residues in the CDR3. The germline V gene has CDR1 SGHDT and CDR2 YYEEEE. Time point of the sample: persistent/refractory GD, antithyroid drugs over 5 years with positive TRAb. TCR sequences were obtained from RNA taken from PBMCs.

This sequence was found in a female donor with Graves disease. Here the sequenced sample was peripheral blood mononuclear cells (PBMCs), taken when the disease was refractory, from a patient treated with antithyroid drugs. The rearrangement uses TRBV5-6 and TRBJ2-5, with 8 bases that match TRBD1. The CDR3 protein is CASRHDRGQETQYF. The DNA of the CDR3 is TGTGCCAGCAGACATGACAGGGGACAAGAGACCCAGTACTTC.